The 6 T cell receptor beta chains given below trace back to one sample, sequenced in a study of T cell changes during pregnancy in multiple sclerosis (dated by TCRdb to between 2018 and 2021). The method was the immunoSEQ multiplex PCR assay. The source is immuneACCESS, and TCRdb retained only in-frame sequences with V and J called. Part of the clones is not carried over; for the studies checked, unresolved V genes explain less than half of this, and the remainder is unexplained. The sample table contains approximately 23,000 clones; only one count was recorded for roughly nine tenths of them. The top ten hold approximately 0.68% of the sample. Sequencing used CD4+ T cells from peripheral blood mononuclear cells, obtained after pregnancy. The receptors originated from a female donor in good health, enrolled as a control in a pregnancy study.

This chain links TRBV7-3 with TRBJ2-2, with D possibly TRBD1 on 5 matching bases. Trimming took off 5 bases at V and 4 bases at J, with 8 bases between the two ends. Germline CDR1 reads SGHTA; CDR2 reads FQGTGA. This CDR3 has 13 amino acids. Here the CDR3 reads CASSLDSTGELFF. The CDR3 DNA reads TGTGCCAGCAGCCTCGACAGCACCGGGGAGCTGTTTTTT.

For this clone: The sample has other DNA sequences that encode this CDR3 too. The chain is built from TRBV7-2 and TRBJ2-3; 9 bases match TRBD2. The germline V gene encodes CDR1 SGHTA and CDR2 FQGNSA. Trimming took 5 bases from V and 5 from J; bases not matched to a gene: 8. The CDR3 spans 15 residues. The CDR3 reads CASSLIAGAGDTQYF. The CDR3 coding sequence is TGTGCCAGCAGCCTGATAGCGGGAGCAGGAGATACGCAGTATTTT.

The CDR3 here is CASSESTSGRREQYF. In nucleotides, the CDR3 is TGCGCCAGCAGTGAGTCGACTAGCGGGAGACGCGAGCAGTACTTC. V gene TRBV10-2 combines with J gene TRBJ2-7; 12 bases match TRBD2. This CDR3 is built from 15 residues. The V segment lost 0 bases and the J segment 6 bases; nucleotides outside the gene matches: 3. Germline-derived CDR1 and CDR2 are WSHSY and SAAADI.

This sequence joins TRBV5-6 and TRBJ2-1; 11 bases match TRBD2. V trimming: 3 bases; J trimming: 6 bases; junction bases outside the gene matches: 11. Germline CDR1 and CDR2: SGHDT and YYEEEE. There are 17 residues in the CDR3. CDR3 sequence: CASSSTLASGRSNEQFF. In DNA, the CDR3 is TGTGCCAGCAGCTCAACCCTTGCTAGCGGGAGGAGCAATGAGCAGTTCTTC.

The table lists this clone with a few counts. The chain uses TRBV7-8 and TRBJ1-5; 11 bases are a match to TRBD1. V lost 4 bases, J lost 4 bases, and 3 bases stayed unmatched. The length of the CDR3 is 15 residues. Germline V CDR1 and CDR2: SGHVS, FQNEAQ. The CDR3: CASSSGQGANQPQHF. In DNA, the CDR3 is TGTGCCAGCAGCTCAGGACAGGGGGCGAATCAGCCCCAGCATTTT.

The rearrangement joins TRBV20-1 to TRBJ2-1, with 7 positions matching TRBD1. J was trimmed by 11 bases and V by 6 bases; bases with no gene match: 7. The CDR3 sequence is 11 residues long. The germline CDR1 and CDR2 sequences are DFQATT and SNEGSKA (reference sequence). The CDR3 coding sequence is TGCAGTGCGGACAGGCAGGAGCAGCAGTTCTTC. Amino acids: CSADRQEQQFF.